Listed here are 22 T cell receptor beta chains from one sample, sequenced in a study of blood T cell repertoires in COVID-19. Profiling relied on immunoSEQ multiplex PCR, and the TCRdb table lists in-frame clones only, not all of them. Of 60,000 or so clones in the sample, almost 80% were seen once. The sample was peripheral blood. The origin of the receptors is a man aged 55-75 years with acute or convalescent COVID-19.

The chain carries TRBV21-1 and TRBJ2-3; TRBD1 was called by the table and not checked on the DNA. TRBV21-1 is a pseudogene segment. CDR3 length equals 17 residues. CDR3 coding DNA: TGTGCCAGCAGCTCCCGTGGGGCCCTATCGGGCACAGATACGCAGTATTTT. Protein sequence: CASSSRGALSGTDTQYF.

This chain uses TRBV24-1 with TRBJ1-2; TRBD1 agrees at 10 bases. Germline values: CDR1 KGHDR, CDR2 SFDVKD. This CDR3 has 15 amino acids. V was pared by 2 bases and J by 4 bases, with 3 bases of the junction left unmatched. CDR3 protein: CATSDSGQGSYGYTF. Here the CDR3 DNA reads TGTGCCACCAGTGATTCGGGACAGGGGAGCTATGGCTACACCTTC.

The chain uses TRBV19 and TRBJ1-1; D is perhaps TRBD1 (6 bases). Trimming left V 2 bases short and J 5 bases short, with 9 bases between. This CDR3 is 13 amino acids long. Germline loops: CDR1 LNHDA, CDR2 SQIVND (reference sequence). The CDR3: CASSITGKTEAFF. CDR3 coding DNA: TGTGCCAGTAGTATAACAGGGAAGACTGAAGCTTTCTTT.

This clone was detected a few times. The V and J genes are TRBV6-5 and TRBJ1-6; possibly TRBD1 for D (6 bases). The CDR3 totals 13 residues. Trimming shortened V by 7 bases and J by 11 bases, and 15 bases separated the two germline ends. In germline, CDR1 is MNHEY, CDR2 SVGAGI. The CDR3 sequence is CASNEGTRTPLHF. In DNA, the CDR3 is TGTGCCAGCAACGAAGGGACAAGGACACCCCTCCACTTT.

This rearrangement joins TRBV6-2 or TRBV6-3 to TRBJ2-7; TRBD1 is a possible D gene (6 bases). The length of the CDR3 is 12 residues. Trimming took off 5 bases at V and 4 bases at J, with 9 bases between the two ends. Germline loops: CDR1 MNHEY, CDR2 SVGEGT. The CDR3 reads CASSRTVYEQYF. In nucleotides, the CDR3 is TGTGCCAGCAGTAGGACAGTATACGAGCAGTACTTC.

The chain is built from TRBV19 and TRBJ2-3, with TRBD1 matching 10 bases. With 1 base clipped from V and 0 bases from J, the junction kept 4 bases outside the gene matches. Germline loops: CDR1 LNHDA, CDR2 SQIVND (reference sequence). This CDR3 comprises 17 residues. The CDR3 DNA follows: TGTGCCAGTAGTATAGTTGGGACAGGGGAAAGCACAGATACGCAGTATTTT. It specifies CASSIVGTGESTDTQYF.

CDR3 region: CASSTVAQETQYF. CDR3 in DNA: TGTGCCAGCTCTACAGTCGCCCAAGAGACCCAGTACTTC. V is TRBV18 and J is TRBJ2-5; D is undetermined. This CDR3 is built from 13 residues. Trimming shortened V by 6 bases and J by 1 base, and 9 bases separated the two germline ends. Germline CDR1 KGHSH, CDR2 LQKENI.

V gene TRBV5-4 combines with J gene TRBJ1-2; 12 bases match TRBD1. J gave up 8 bases and V 4 bases, and 15 bases lay outside the gene matches. This CDR3 region has 17 residues. Germline-derived CDR1 and CDR2 are SGHNT and YYREEE (reference sequence). CDR3 loop: CASSPMGTGGLGSGYTF. CDR3 nucleotide sequence: TGTGCCAGCAGCCCTATGGGGACAGGGGGCTTGGGAAGCGGCTACACCTTC. The variable domain in full, completed from reference TRBV5-4 and TRBJ1-2, reads ETGVTQSPTHLIKTRGQQVTLRCSSQSGHNTVSWYQQALGQGPQFIFQYYREEENGRGNFPPRFSGLQFPNYSSELNVNALELDDSALYLCASSPMGTGGLGSGYTFGSGTRLTVV.

V usage is TRBV29-1 and J usage is TRBJ1-1, with D hard to call. Trimming shortened V by 4 bases and J by 3 bases, and 9 bases separated the two germline ends. Germline assignment: CDR1 SQVTM and CDR2 ANQGSEA. The CDR3 spans 12 residues. In DNA form, the CDR3 reads TGCAGCGTTGGAGAGAGGGACACTGAAGCTTTCTTT. Amino acids: CSVGERDTEAFF.

The V gene is TRBV13, the J gene TRBJ1-4; TRBD1 matches at 8 bases. The germline CDR1 and CDR2 sequences are PRHDT and FYEKMQ (reference sequence). The CDR3 consists of 16 residues. The junction had 5 bases not matched to a gene; V was cut back by 3 bases and J by 2 bases. Here the CDR3 reads CASSLGRGRTNEKLFF. CDR3 coding DNA: TGTGCCAGCAGCTTGGGCAGGGGGCGGACTAATGAAAAACTGTTTTTT.

The gene calls are TRBV27 and TRBJ1-1; D remains ambiguous. CDR1 and CDR2 from the germline V gene are MNHEY and SMNVEV (reference sequence). CDR3 length: 13 amino acids. Trimming removed 3 bases from V and 6 bases from J, with 11 bases in between. The CDR3 here is CASSFAVDAEAFF. The CDR3 coding sequence is TGTGCCAGCAGTTTTGCGGTTGATGCTGAAGCTTTCTTT.

The genes are TRBV6-5 and TRBJ1-6; possibly TRBD1 for D (5 bases). V was shortened by 6 bases and J by 1 base, with 7 bases between the two germline ends. The CDR3 totals 14 residues. Germline CDR1 is MNHEY and CDR2 is SVGAGI. Written as DNA, the CDR3 is TGTGCCAGCAGGACAGATTCCTATAATTCACCCCTCCACTTT. It is translated as CASRTDSYNSPLHF.

This chain joins TRBV7-3 and TRBJ2-2, with a tentative D call TRBD2 (6 bases). CDR1 SGHTA and CDR2 FQGTGA come from the germline V gene. With 4 bases removed from V and 9 bases from J, the gap between germline ends came to 9 bases. The length of the CDR3 is 12 residues. The DNA of the CDR3 is TGTGCCAGCAGCTCGGGGGATAGGGAGCTGTTTTTT. As protein: CASSSGDRELFF.

This clone is a singleton in its sample. The chain joins TRBV7-9 to TRBJ1-1; the D gene is possibly TRBD1 (5 bases). Trimming shortened V by 0 bases and J by 1 base, and 15 bases separated the two germline ends. The germline gives CDR1 SEHNR, CDR2 FQNEAQ (reference sequence). The CDR3 has 17 residues. CDR3 sequence reads: CASSLALGGSANTEAFF. The DNA of the CDR3 is TGTGCCAGCAGCTTAGCGCTTGGGGGGTCTGCGAACACTGAAGCTTTCTTT.

This chain connects TRBV29-1 to TRBJ2-4; TRBD1 matches 7 bases. The length of the CDR3 is 11 residues. CDR1 is SQVTM, CDR2 ANQGSEA, per germline. V was clipped by 7 bases and J by 6 bases; unmatched bases: 3. The CDR3 sequence is CSAGTANIQYF. In DNA form, the CDR3 reads TGCAGCGCCGGGACAGCAAACATTCAGTACTTC.

Only a few counts were recorded for this clone. This chain links TRBV30 with TRBJ1-1, with 8 positions matching TRBD1. Germline V lookup: CDR1 GTSNPN, CDR2 SVGIG (reference sequence). With 1 base clipped from V and 4 bases from J, the junction kept 8 bases outside the gene matches. The CDR3 loop spans 15 amino acids. The CDR3: CAWSGRQGIFTEAFF. Written as DNA, the CDR3 is TGTGCCTGGAGTGGGCGACAGGGGATATTCACTGAAGCTTTCTTT.

The chain has TRBV7-2 and TRBJ1-1; perhaps TRBD1 as D (6 bases). The CDR3 has 16 amino acids. V lost 2 bases, J lost 4 bases, and 17 bases lay in between. Germline loops: CDR1 SGHTA, CDR2 FQGNSA. The CDR3 coding sequence is TGTGCCAGCAGCTTAAGGGGGGGGTTTGCGGTCACTGAAGCTTTCTTT. Protein product: CASSLRGGFAVTEAFF.

V and J are TRBV9 and TRBJ1-4; 10 bases fit TRBD1. CDR3 length: 15 residues. Trimming took 4 bases from V and 8 from J; bases not matched to a gene: 8. From germline, CDR1 is SGDLS and CDR2 YYNGEE. The CDR3 DNA reads as TGTGCCAGCAGCCGACCGGGACAGGGGCGGGAAAAACTGTTTTTT. The encoded protein is CASSRPGQGREKLFF.

The gene calls are TRBV5-1 and TRBJ2-7; tentatively, D is TRBD1 (6 bases). The V end was cut by 6 bases, the J end by 0 bases, with 25 bases between. The CDR3 loop spans 18 amino acids. Germline lookup yields CDR1 SGHRS and CDR2 YFSETQ. The CDR3 DNA is TGCGCCAGCACCCTGGGCCCAGGGGACCCTTTTAACTCCTACGAGCAGTACTTC. This sequence encodes CASTLGPGDPFNSYEQYF.

The chain joins TRBV7-3 to TRBJ2-1; 11 bases agree with TRBD2. V shed 2 bases, J shed 0 bases, and the junction held 3 bases outside the gene matches. The CDR3 spans 17 residues. The germline gives CDR1 SGHTA, CDR2 FQGTGA. The CDR3 is CASSLALAGGSYNEQFF. The CDR3 nucleotides read TGTGCCAGCAGCTTAGCCCTAGCGGGGGGCTCCTACAATGAGCAGTTCTTC.

CDR3 sequence reads: CSIRQAATNEKLFF. The CDR3 DNA reads as TGCAGTATTCGACAGGCTGCAACTAATGAAAAACTGTTTTTT. The gene calls are TRBV29-1 and TRBJ1-4, with D perhaps TRBD1 (6 bases). The CDR3 is 14 residues long. Germline CDR1 and CDR2: SQVTM and ANQGSEA.

This clone was observed a single time. V usage is TRBV19 and J usage is TRBJ1-2; D gene unclear. V was clipped by 5 bases and J by 0 bases, with 13 bases between them. The germline V gene has CDR1 LNHDA and CDR2 SQIVND (reference sequence). The CDR3 is made up of 15 amino acids. The CDR3 spells CASSAVIYSNYGYTF. CDR3 DNA: TGTGCCAGTAGTGCGGTCATTTATTCTAACTATGGCTACACCTTC.